This T cell receptor (beta chain) was profiled in a study of T cells in Graves' hyperthyroidism and ophthalmopathy. The V gene lost 5 bases and the J gene lost 9 bases, with 16 bases spanning the gap. The CDR3 extends over 13 amino acids. Looked up from germline, CDR1 is WNHNN and CDR2 is SYGVQD (reference sequence). This clonotype was recorded many times. Amplification of TCR beta CDR3 regions used RNA as the template. HTBI primers drove first-round RT-PCR of the TCR CDR3. MiXCR, run by TCRdb on the multiplex PCR reads, gives a single entry per CDR3 protein. The table has more than 300,000 distinct CDR3 sequences, about 18% seen once.

The chain joins TRBV10-1 to TRBJ2-5; D call uncertain. The sequence was collected from a woman between 25 and 40 years old with Graves' hyperthyroidism that later progressed to Graves' ophthalmopathy. Sequenced sample: blood. The CDR3 region is CASSPTRGDPQYF. The CDR3 nucleotides read TGCGCCAGCAGTCCGACGCGCGGAGATCCCCAGTACTTC.